The clone carrying this TCR beta chain was counted a single time. The entry originates in a study of blood T cell repertoires in COVID-19. In the study overall: Acute and convalescent COVID-19 specimens originated in the United States, Italy and Spain. Sources were T cells, B-cell-depleted T cells, or PBMCs; the material itself was cDNA or gDNA.

Clones were sequenced by immunoSEQ multiplex PCR, and TCRdb holds only the in-frame ones, with some missing. The repertoire holds about 93,000 clones, 80% seen once, with 15% to 20% in the top ten. This TCR came from a human donor in a cohort sampled during active COVID-19. The specimen was peripheral blood.

This chain's CDR3 is CASSTSGTGERAQHF. The CDR3 DNA sequence: TGTGCCAGCAGCACCTCCGGGACAGGGGAGAGGGCCCAGCATTTT. V gene TRBV6-2 or TRBV6-3 combines with J gene TRBJ1-5; 10 bases match TRBD1. V shed 6 bases and J 11 bases; nucleotides not matched to a gene: 13. This CDR3 has 15 amino acids. The germline V gene encodes CDR1 MNHEY and CDR2 SVGEGT.